By sample share, the clone carrying this T cell receptor (beta chain) is hyperexpanded. The sample contains more than one DNA sequence encoding this CDR3. The sample comes from a study of tumour-infiltrating T cells in Burkitt lymphoma. Turning to the study itself: The Burkitt lymphoma cohort spanned all epidemiological subtypes. Productive clonality predicted overall and progression-free survival.

This table comes from immunoSEQ multiplex PCR, and its TCRdb copy is limited to in-frame clones, with some not included. The table includes about 280 clones, about an eighth detected once. Trimming took off 0 bases at V and 0 bases at J, with 13 bases between the two ends. Germline lookup yields CDR1 SGHKS and CDR2 YYEKEE (reference sequence). The CDR3 consists of 17 residues. What was sequenced was tumor tissue. The chain carries TRBV5-5 and TRBJ1-3, with D unclear. The sequence came from a human donor with Burkitt lymphoma. The CDR3 DNA reads TGTGCCAGCAGCTTGGCTGGACGGCCCTCCTCTGGAAACACCATATATTTT. Encoded protein: CASSLAGRPSSGNTIYF.